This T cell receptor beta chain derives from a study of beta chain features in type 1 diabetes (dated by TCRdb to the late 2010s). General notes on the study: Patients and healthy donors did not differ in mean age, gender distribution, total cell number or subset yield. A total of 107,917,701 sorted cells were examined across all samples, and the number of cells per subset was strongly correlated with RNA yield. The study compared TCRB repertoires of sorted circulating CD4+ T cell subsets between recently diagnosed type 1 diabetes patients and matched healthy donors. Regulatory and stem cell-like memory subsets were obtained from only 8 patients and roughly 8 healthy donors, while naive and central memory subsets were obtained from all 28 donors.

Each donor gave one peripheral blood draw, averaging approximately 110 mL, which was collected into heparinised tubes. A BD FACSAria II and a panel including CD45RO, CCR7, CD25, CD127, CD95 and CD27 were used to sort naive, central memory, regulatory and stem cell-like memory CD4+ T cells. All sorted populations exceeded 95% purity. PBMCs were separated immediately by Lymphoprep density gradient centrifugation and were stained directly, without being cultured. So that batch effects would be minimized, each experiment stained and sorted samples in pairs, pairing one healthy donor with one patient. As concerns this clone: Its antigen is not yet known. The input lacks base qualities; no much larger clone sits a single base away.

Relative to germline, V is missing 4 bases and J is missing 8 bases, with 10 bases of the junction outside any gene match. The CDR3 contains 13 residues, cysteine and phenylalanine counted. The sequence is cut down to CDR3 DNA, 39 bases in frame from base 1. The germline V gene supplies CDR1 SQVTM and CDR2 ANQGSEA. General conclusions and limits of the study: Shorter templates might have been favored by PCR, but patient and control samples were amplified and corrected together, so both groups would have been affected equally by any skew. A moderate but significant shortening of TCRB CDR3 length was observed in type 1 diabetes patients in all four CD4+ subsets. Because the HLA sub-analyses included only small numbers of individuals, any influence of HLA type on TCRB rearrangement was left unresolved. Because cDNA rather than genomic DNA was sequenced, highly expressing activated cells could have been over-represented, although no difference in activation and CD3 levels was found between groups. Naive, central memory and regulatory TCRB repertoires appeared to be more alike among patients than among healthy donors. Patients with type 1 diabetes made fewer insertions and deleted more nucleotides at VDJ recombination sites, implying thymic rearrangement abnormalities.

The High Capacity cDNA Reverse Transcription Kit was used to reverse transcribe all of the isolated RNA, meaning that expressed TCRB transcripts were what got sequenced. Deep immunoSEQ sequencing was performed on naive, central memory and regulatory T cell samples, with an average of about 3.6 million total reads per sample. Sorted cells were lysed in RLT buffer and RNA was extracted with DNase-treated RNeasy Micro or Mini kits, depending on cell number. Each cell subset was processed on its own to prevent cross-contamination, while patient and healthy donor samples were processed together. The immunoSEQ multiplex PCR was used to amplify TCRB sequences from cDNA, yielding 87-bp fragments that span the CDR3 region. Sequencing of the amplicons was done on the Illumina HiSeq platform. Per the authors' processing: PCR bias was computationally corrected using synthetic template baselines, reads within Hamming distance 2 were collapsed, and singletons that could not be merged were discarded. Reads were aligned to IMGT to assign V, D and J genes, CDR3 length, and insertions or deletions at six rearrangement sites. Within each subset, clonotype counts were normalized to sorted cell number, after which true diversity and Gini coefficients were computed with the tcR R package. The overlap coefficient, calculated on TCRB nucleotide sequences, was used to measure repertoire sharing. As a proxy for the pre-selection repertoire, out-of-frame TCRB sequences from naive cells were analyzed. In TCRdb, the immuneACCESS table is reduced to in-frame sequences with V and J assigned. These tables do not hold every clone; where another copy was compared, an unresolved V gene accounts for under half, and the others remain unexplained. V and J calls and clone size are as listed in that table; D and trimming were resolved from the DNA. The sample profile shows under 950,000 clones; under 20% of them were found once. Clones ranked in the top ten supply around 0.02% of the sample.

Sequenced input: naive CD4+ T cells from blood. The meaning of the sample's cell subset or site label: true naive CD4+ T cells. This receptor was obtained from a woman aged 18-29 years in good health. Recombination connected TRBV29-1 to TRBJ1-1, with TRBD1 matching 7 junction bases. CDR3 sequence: CSVGGFQQGEAFF. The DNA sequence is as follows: TGCAGCGTTGGGGGGTTCCAACAGGGGGAAGCTTTCTTT.